This T cell receptor (beta chain) came from a study of CD8+ T cells in alopecia areata. Study overall: Treatment comprised oral tofacitinib, 5 to 10 mg twice daily, in treated patients.

Study observations and caveats: Higher clonality than in normal scalp was seen in lesional scalp, especially alopecia totalis/universalis. Sequencing of scalp samples also captures resident alphabeta T cells of normal skin.

This CDR3 contains 14 residues. Germline CDR1 and CDR2: SSHAT and FNYEAQ (reference sequence). Following extraction, RNA underwent reverse transcription to cDNA, which served as the sequencing template. The table came from immunoSEQ multiplex PCR; TCRdb's copy has only in-frame clones and leaves some out. The table lists under 300,000 clones, under 80% of them singletons. It was from alopecia areata patients that lesional scalp punch biopsies and peripheral blood were collected. With respect to this clone: Its antigen is as yet unknown. A read error may account for a junction end that differs from germline.

The receptor was derived from a human donor with alopecia areata. The chain is built from TRBV7-7 and TRBJ2-5; D may be TRBD1 or TRBD2 (5 bases each). The material was CD4+ T cells sorted from blood, obtained at week 0. The CDR3: CASSLGTTQETQYF. In DNA form, the CDR3 reads TGTGCTAGCAGCTTAGGGACGACACAAGAGACCCAGTACTTC. The entire variable domain, with the rest obtained from reference TRBV7-7 and TRBJ2-5, is as follows: GAGVSQSPRYKVTKRGQDVTLRCDPISSHATLYWYQQALGQGPEFLTYFNYEAQPDKSGLPSDRFSAERPEGSISTLTIQRTEQRDSAMYRCASSLGTTQETQYFGPGTRLLVL.